The 8 T cell receptor beta chains presented below share a single source sample, sequenced in a study of shared clonotypes between healthy human individuals. Sequencing was performed with immunoSEQ multiplex PCR; in TCRdb, only in-frame clones are kept and a portion is missing. The table lists millions of clones, 95% of them singletons, with about 0.13% in the top ten. Sequenced material: naive CD4+ T cells sorted from blood. As to subset: CD45RA+ positively selected. All receptors derive from a man aged 18 to 29 in good health.

In nucleotides, the CDR3 is TGTGCCATCAGTGAGAGGACTAGCGCGTCCTACAATGAGCAGTTCTTC. Protein sequence: CAISERTSASYNEQFF. The chain couples TRBV10-3 to TRBJ2-1; TRBD2 matches at 9 bases. V was pared by 2 bases and J by 1 base, with 3 bases of the junction left unmatched. This CDR3 contains 16 residues. CDR1 and CDR2 (germline): ENHRY, SYGVKD.

The rearrangement joins TRBV4-1 to TRBJ1-3; weak D call: TRBD1 (6 bases). This CDR3 is built from 18 residues. The germline V gene has CDR1 MGHRA and CDR2 YSYEKL. V was clipped by 2 bases and J by 2 bases, with 19 bases between them. CDR3 sequence reads: CASSQPAGGSRAGNTIYF. The CDR3 nucleotides are TGCGCCAGCAGCCAACCAGCGGGGGGCTCGCGCGCTGGAAACACCATATATTTT.

This rearrangement joins TRBV19 to TRBJ2-1; 12 bases are shared with TRBD2. Germline V gives CDR1 LNHDA, CDR2 SQIVND (reference sequence). There are 17 residues in the CDR3. J was trimmed by 9 bases and V by 1 base; bases with no gene match: 10. CDR3 residues: CASSIGVTSGRWSEQFF. The CDR3 coding sequence is TGTGCCAGTAGTATAGGGGTGACTAGCGGGAGATGGAGTGAGCAGTTCTTC.

The chain couples TRBV5-6 to TRBJ2-3, with D maybe TRBD2 (5 bases). The CDR3 has 13 amino acids. CDR1 is SGHDT, CDR2 YYEEEE, per germline. V was shortened by 4 bases and J by 7 bases, with 13 bases between the two germline ends. Written as DNA, the CDR3 is TGTGCCAGCAGCCCCGTCGGGGAGAATACGCAGTATTTT. This sequence encodes CASSPVGENTQYF.

As regards this clone: Additional DNA sequences in this sample encode the identical CDR3. The V call is TRBV5-1, the J call TRBJ1-4; no clear D gene. V was cut by 0 bases and J by 4 bases, with 10 bases left in between. The CDR3 consists of 15 residues. In germline, CDR1 is SGHRS, CDR2 YFSETQ. The DNA for the CDR3 is TGCGCCAGCAGCTTGGGAGGGTCCCTTAATGAAAAACTGTTTTTT. It is translated as CASSLGGSLNEKLFF.

The chain links TRBV5-8 to TRBJ2-7, with TRBD1 matching 7 bases. Looked up from germline, CDR1 is SGHTS and CDR2 is YDEGEE. The CDR3 runs to 16 residues. V was clipped by 2 bases and J by 3 bases; unmatched bases: 11. CDR3 residues: CASSFARTGANYEQYF. The CDR3, as DNA: TGTGCCAGCAGCTTCGCCAGGACAGGAGCTAACTACGAGCAGTACTTC.

The rearrangement uses TRBV9 and TRBJ2-7, with 7 bases lining up with TRBD1. V gave up 4 bases and J gave up 6 bases; unmatched junction bases: 7. The germline gives CDR1 SGDLS, CDR2 YYNGEE. This CDR3 is 13 amino acids long. The CDR3 DNA reads TGTGCCAGCAGCCCCGGAACAGGGGCCGAGCAGTACTTC. Its protein product is CASSPGTGAEQYF.

V usage is TRBV27 and J usage is TRBJ2-1, with 10 nucleotides matching TRBD2. V shed 2 bases and J 8 bases; nucleotides not matched to a gene: 15. Germline CDR1 reads MNHEY; CDR2 reads SMNVEV (reference sequence). The CDR3 runs 18 residues. CDR3 loop: CASSLEERASGGRDEQFF. The CDR3 DNA is TGTGCCAGCAGTTTAGAAGAGAGGGCTAGCGGGGGAAGAGATGAGCAGTTCTTC.